The 32 T cell receptor beta chains listed next were all sequenced from one sample in a study of post-analysis software for immune sequencing data (dated by TCRdb to between 2014 and 2017). Their specific antigens are unknown. Library generation was performed with PCR. Instrument on record: Illumina HiSeq 2500. Unique molecular identifiers were incorporated into TCR beta cDNA libraries to reduce PCR and sequencing biases. In-frame beta chains were kept once TCRdb had trimmed the public reads at Q25 with fastp and called clones with MiXCR. When rows share a CDR3 protein, they turn into one entry using the most common DNA and genes. Across this sample there are 650,000 to 850,000 distinct CDR3 sequences, with around 50% seen only once. Approximately 4.4% of the sample is in the top ten clones. Points the paper makes about the study in general: Several TRBV segments, including TRBV5-6, TRBV5-1 and TRBV20-1, were significantly more frequent in patients than controls.

Input material: blood. These receptors came from a girl aged 5 to 17 with multiple sclerosis.

This clonotype was found a few times. The gene calls are TRBV2 and TRBJ2-7; 10 nucleotides match TRBD2. Germline V gives CDR1 SNHLY, CDR2 FYNNEI. With 6 bases clipped from V and 0 bases from J, the junction kept 2 bases outside the gene matches. The CDR3 sequence is 14 residues long. The CDR3 bases are TGTGCCAGCAGAACTAGCGGGACCTCCTACGAGCAGTACTTC. It yields the protein CASRTSGTSYEQYF.

Only a few counts were recorded for this clonotype. The chain uses TRBV20-1 and TRBJ2-1, with 12 bases aligning to TRBD2. The junction had 10 bases not matched to a gene; V was cut back by 3 bases and J by 7 bases. The CDR3 totals 16 residues. From germline, CDR1 is DFQATT and CDR2 SNEGSKA (reference sequence). For the CDR3, the DNA is TGCAGTGCTAGTGGGCTAGCGGGAGGGCCGCTGAATGAGCAGTTCTTC. This sequence encodes CSASGLAGGPLNEQFF.

This clonotype was seen just once. The genes are TRBV20-1 and TRBJ2-7; TRBD1 aligns across 9 bases. Per germline, CDR1 DFQATT and CDR2 SNEGSKA (reference sequence). V trimming: 6 bases; J trimming: 4 bases; junction bases outside the gene matches: 13. The CDR3 spans 15 residues. The chain's CDR3 is CSANRPGQGTYEQYF. Written as DNA, the CDR3 is TGCAGTGCCAACCGTCCGGGACAGGGCACTTACGAGCAGTACTTC.

The rearrangement links TRBV10-3 to TRBJ1-5; D possibly corresponds to TRBD1 (5 bases). The CDR3 extends over 16 amino acids. Trimming shortened V by 4 bases and J by 2 bases, and 15 bases separated the two germline ends. The V gene's germline CDR1 is ENHRY and CDR2 SYGVKD. CDR3 coding DNA: TGTGCCATCAGTGCCTCGGGGGGTAGGGGCAATCAGCCCCAGCATTTT. Protein product: CAISASGGRGNQPQHF.

This clonotype turned up a few times. This chain links TRBV29-1 with TRBJ2-4; no reliable D call. Trimming took off 6 bases at V and 5 bases at J, with 23 bases between the two ends. Per the germline V gene, CDR1 is SQVTM and CDR2 is ANQGSEA. This CDR3 region has 16 residues. The CDR3 region is CSVPGPTSGTQNIQYF. DNA for the CDR3: TGCAGCGTCCCGGGCCCGACGTCCGGCACCCAAAACATTCAGTACTTC.

There are a few counts of this clonotype. The genes are TRBV6-5 and TRBJ2-5, with D uncertain. This CDR3 is built from 15 residues. Germline loops: CDR1 MNHEY, CDR2 SVGAGI. The V gene lost 0 bases and the J gene lost 0 bases, with 8 bases spanning the gap. The DNA for the CDR3 is TGTGCCAGCAGTTACTCTGGTCAGAACCAAGAGACCCAGTACTTC. Translation gives CASSYSGQNQETQYF.

Only a few counts were recorded for this clonotype. The rearrangement uses TRBV20-1 and TRBJ2-6, with TRBD2 matching 13 bases. The CDR3 covers 19 residues. The germline V gene has CDR1 DFQATT and CDR2 SNEGSKA (reference sequence). The V gene end was trimmed by 1 base and the J gene end by 4 bases; junction bases not matched to a gene: 10. The CDR3 spells CSARAGTSGIMAGANVLTF. The DNA for the CDR3 is TGCAGTGCTAGAGCCGGGACTAGCGGGATAATGGCCGGGGCCAACGTCCTGACTTTC.

This chain uses TRBV20-1 with TRBJ2-7; 8 bases line up with TRBD2. The CDR3 consists of 14 residues. Germline CDR1 reads DFQATT; CDR2 reads SNEGSKA (reference sequence). V shed 6 bases and J 4 bases; nucleotides not matched to a gene: 11. Here the CDR3 reads CSARSAGGGYEQYF. CDR3 nucleotide sequence: TGCAGTGCCCGATCGGCGGGGGGCGGTTACGAGCAGTACTTC.

The genes are TRBV12-3 or TRBV12-4 and TRBJ2-3, with D maybe TRBD1 (5 bases). This CDR3 is built from 14 residues. V was shortened by 3 bases and J by 5 bases, with 12 bases between the two germline ends. DNA of the CDR3: TGTGCCAGCAGTTTCTCTCAGGGAATAGATACGCAGTATTTT. This encodes CASSFSQGIDTQYF.

The chain recombines TRBV6-5 with TRBJ2-4, with 10 bases that match TRBD2. The ends lost 3 bases at V and 1 base at J; junction bases unmatched: 12. The CDR3 has 19 amino acids. Germline CDR1 MNHEY, CDR2 SVGAGI. CDR3 DNA: TGTGCCAGCAGTTATAGGGCAGCGGGGGGGATAACGGCCAAAAACATTCAGTACTTC. Translation: CASSYRAAGGITAKNIQYF.

The chain joins TRBV5-6 to TRBJ2-4; D unclear. The J call may be in error: the DNA end matches TRBJ2-7 better. The length of the CDR3 is 13 residues. Germline lookup yields CDR1 SGHDT and CDR2 YYEEEE. CDR3 protein: CASTTGREDEQYF. The CDR3 DNA sequence: TGTGCCAGCACCACCGGACGCGAGGACGAGCAGTACTTC.

This clonotype was counted at least ten times. The junction and the germline gene differ at one end; a read error may be behind it. The rearrangement links TRBV4-1 to TRBJ2-1, with D possibly being TRBD2 (5 bases). CDR1 and CDR2 from the germline V gene are MGHRA and YSYEKL. The CDR3 covers 13 residues. CDR3 sequence (DNA): TGTGCCAGCAGCCAAGGCGGGTACAATGAGCAGTTCTTC. As protein: CASSQGGYNEQFF.

V usage is TRBV2 and J usage is TRBJ2-5; a possible D gene is TRBD2 (6 bases). Germline lookup yields CDR1 SNHLY and CDR2 FYNNEI. Trimming took 8 bases from V and 5 from J, leaving 12 bases between them. This CDR3 is 12 amino acids long. The CDR3 region is CASLRGMETQYF. The CDR3 coding sequence is TGTGCCAGCCTACGGGGGATGGAGACCCAGTACTTC.

The gene calls are TRBV5-1 and TRBJ2-3, with TRBD1 identical over 7 bases. The germline gives CDR1 SGHRS, CDR2 YFSETQ. The CDR3 runs 18 residues. With V trimmed by 4 bases and J by 4 bases, 18 bases remained unmatched. CDR3 DNA: TGCGCCAGCAGCCGCCCTTTGGCAGGGACAGAAGGGGCAGATACGCAGTATTTT. Translation gives CASSRPLAGTEGADTQYF.

The genes are TRBV4-1 and TRBJ2-7; TRBD2 agrees at 11 bases. Germline CDR1 and CDR2: MGHRA and YSYEKL. The length of the CDR3 is 17 residues. J gave up 1 base and V 4 bases, and 9 bases lay outside the gene matches. Written as DNA, the CDR3 is TGCGCCAGCAGCCCACCAGGAGGGACTAGCGGATCCTACGAGCAGTACTTC. It translates to CASSPPGGTSGSYEQYF.

This clonotype turned up a few times. V and J are TRBV5-1 and TRBJ2-6, with D maybe TRBD2 (6 bases). Germline assignment: CDR1 SGHRS and CDR2 YFSETQ. CDR3 length: 15 amino acids. The germline V and J ends were trimmed by 5 bases and 1 base, with 10 bases remaining between them. CDR3 loop: CASRGLVSGANVLTF. In nucleotides, the CDR3 is TGCGCCAGCAGGGGACTGGTTTCTGGGGCCAACGTCCTGACTTTC.

This sequence joins TRBV2 and TRBJ2-5; D unclear. Germline CDR1 reads SNHLY; CDR2 reads FYNNEI. This CDR3 has 12 residues. Trimming removed 4 bases at V and 1 base at J, with 4 bases between. DNA for the CDR3: TGTGCCAGCAGTGCGTCCCAAGAGACCCAGTACTTC. Its translation is CASSASQETQYF.

The chain is built from TRBV10-3 and TRBJ1-1; D gene uncertain. CDR1 is ENHRY, CDR2 SYGVKD, per germline. With 0 bases removed from V and 3 bases from J, the gap between germline ends came to 5 bases. The CDR3 loop spans 13 amino acids. The CDR3, as DNA: TGTGCCATCAGTGAGTCTGGGGACACTGAAGCTTTCTTT. It encodes CAISESGDTEAFF.

J is TRBJ2-1 and V is TRBV14; 10 bases line up with TRBD1. Per germline, CDR1 SGHDN and CDR2 FVKESK. This CDR3 is built from 19 residues. V gave up 0 bases and J gave up 4 bases; unmatched junction bases: 12. CDR3 DNA: TGTGCCAGCAGCCAAGATGGTTTCACGACAGGGGGCTGGTACAATGAGCAGTTCTTC. This codes for CASSQDGFTTGGWYNEQFF.

For the CDR3, the DNA is TGCGCCAGCAGCCCTTACGACAGGGCGAACACTGAAGCTTTCTTT. It yields the protein CASSPYDRANTEAFF. The rearrangement uses TRBV5-1 and TRBJ1-1; 7 bases map to TRBD1. The CDR3 runs 15 residues. The V and J ends lost 4 bases and 1 base, in that order; junction bases with no gene match: 7. The germline gives CDR1 SGHRS, CDR2 YFSETQ.

The chain carries TRBV5-1 and TRBJ2-7, with TRBD1 matching 7 bases. The germline V gene encodes CDR1 SGHRS and CDR2 YFSETQ. CDR3 length equals 20 residues. Unmatched junction bases numbered 22, after V lost 4 bases and J lost 0 bases. CDR3 in amino acids: CASSPAKGSYPTGTSYEQYF. CDR3 coding DNA: TGCGCCAGCAGCCCGGCAAAGGGTAGTTACCCGACAGGGACCTCCTACGAGCAGTACTTC.

The chain employs TRBV2 and TRBJ2-4; 7 bases are a match to TRBD1. The V segment lost 8 bases and the J segment 0 bases; nucleotides outside the gene matches: 10. From germline, CDR1 is SNHLY and CDR2 FYNNEI. The CDR3 spans 16 residues. The CDR3 region has the DNA TGTGCCAGCGGTCCGGGACAGCAAATAGCCAAAAACATTCAGTACTTC. This gives the protein CASGPGQQIAKNIQYF.

This clonotype was counted at least ten times. The rearrangement joins TRBV10-3 to TRBJ2-7, with 13 positions matching TRBD2. The CDR3 has 18 amino acids. V trimming: 1 base; J trimming: 4 bases; junction bases outside the gene matches: 10. The germline gives CDR1 ENHRY, CDR2 SYGVKD. The CDR3 here is CAISELVTSGRNFYEQYF. The CDR3 DNA reads as TGTGCCATCAGTGAGTTAGTGACTAGCGGGAGGAACTTTTACGAGCAGTACTTC.

This chain joins TRBV25-1 and TRBJ2-7; either TRBD1 or TRBD2 may supply D (5 bases each). V was cut by 4 bases and J by 2 bases, with 18 bases left in between. CDR1 and CDR2 from the germline V gene are MGHDK and SYGVNS. The CDR3 loop spans 16 amino acids. For the CDR3, the DNA is TGTGCCAGCAGTGGTACGAGGGGCAGGTTTCCCTACGAGCAGTACTTC. Translation gives CASSGTRGRFPYEQYF.

The chain recombines TRBV14 with TRBJ2-1; D is undetermined. The CDR3 totals 15 residues. In germline, CDR1 is SGHDN, CDR2 FVKESK. The ends were cut back, 6 bases at V and 11 bases at J, with 23 bases in the middle. CDR3 in DNA: TGTGCCAGCAGTCCGGACGGACGGACGCGTGGTAAGCAGTTCTTC. Amino acid sequence: CASSPDGRTRGKQFF. Full variable domain (outside the CDR3, taken from reference TRBV14 and TRBJ2-1): EAGVTQFPSHSVIEKGQTVTLRCDPISGHDNLYWYRRVMGKEIKFLLHFVKESKQDESGMPNNRFLAERTGGTYSTLKVQPAELEDSGVYFCASSPDGRTRGKQFFGPGTRLTVL.

This rearrangement joins TRBV2 to TRBJ2-1; 14 nucleotides line up with TRBD2. With 6 bases clipped from V and 4 bases from J, the junction kept 5 bases outside the gene matches. This CDR3 is built from 16 residues. Germline CDR1 SNHLY, CDR2 FYNNEI. The CDR3 bases are TGTGCCAGCAGAAGACTAGCGGGAGGGCAATACAATGAGCAGTTCTTC. It translates to CASRRLAGGQYNEQFF.

The chain has TRBV5-1 and TRBJ2-7, with D unclear. This CDR3 spans 15 amino acids. CDR1 SGHRS and CDR2 YFSETQ come from the germline V gene. Trimming removed 3 bases at V and 0 bases at J, with 13 bases between. CDR3 in amino acids: CASSSPTGNSYEQYF. In nucleotides, the CDR3 is TGCGCCAGCAGCTCCCCGACTGGTAACTCCTACGAGCAGTACTTC.

This clonotype was counted between two and nine times. V is TRBV7-8 and J is TRBJ1-5; D remains unclear. The V gene's germline CDR1 is SGHVS and CDR2 FQNEAQ. V was clipped by 5 bases and J by 3 bases, with 14 bases between them. The CDR3 extends over 15 amino acids. CDR3 nucleotides: TGTGCCAGCAGCCCCGAGTTGGTGTACAATCAGCCCCAGCATTTT. Encoded protein: CASSPELVYNQPQHF.

This clonotype came up a few times. This chain uses TRBV6-4 with TRBJ1-1, with 7 bases lining up with TRBD1. Looked up from germline, CDR1 is MRHNA and CDR2 is SNTAGT. CDR3 length: 15 amino acids. With V trimmed by 3 bases and J by 3 bases, 7 bases remained unmatched. The CDR3 sequence: CASSEKGGGYTEAFF. DNA for the CDR3: TGTGCCAGCAGTGAGAAAGGAGGGGGCTACACTGAAGCTTTCTTT.

There are a few counts of this clonotype. The chain links TRBV5-1 to TRBJ2-7; 8 bases match TRBD1. The CDR3 has 15 amino acids. The ends lost 2 bases at V and 6 bases at J; junction bases unmatched: 10. Looked up from germline, CDR1 is SGHRS and CDR2 is YFSETQ. CDR3 protein: CASSLPGTGGGEQYF. DNA for the CDR3: TGCGCCAGCAGCTTACCCGGGACAGGAGGAGGCGAGCAGTACTTC.

This clonotype was seen only a few times. This chain connects TRBV27 to TRBJ1-5, with TRBD1 matching over 7 bases. The junction had 11 bases not matched to a gene; V was cut back by 4 bases and J by 8 bases. Germline V lookup: CDR1 MNHEY, CDR2 SMNVEV (reference sequence). The CDR3 sequence is 15 residues long. DNA for the CDR3: TGTGCCAGCAGTTGGACAGGTCGGCTTGGTGAGCCCCAGCATTTT. This sequence encodes CASSWTGRLGEPQHF.

The table lists this clonotype with a few counts. The V call is TRBV3-1, the J call TRBJ1-5; no clear D. This CDR3 region has 15 residues. With 0 bases removed from V and 9 bases from J, the gap between germline ends came to 15 bases. Germline CDR1 reads LGHDT; CDR2 reads YNNKEL (reference sequence). CDR3 protein: CASSQDPLGWAPQHF. The CDR3 DNA follows: TGTGCCAGCAGCCAAGATCCTTTGGGCTGGGCGCCCCAGCATTTT.